These 8 T cell receptor beta chains came from one sample sequenced in a study of beta chain features in type 1 diabetes. As every portion of the isolated RNA was reverse transcribed, the sequencing read expressed TCRB transcripts. Produced via immunoSEQ multiplex PCR; TCRdb's table is partial and in-frame only. The repertoire has 300,000 to 400,000 clones, approximately 11% of them found once; the top ten carry 0.015%. Sequenced sample: naive CD4+ T cells from blood. The receptors derive from a woman aged 25-40 years in good health.

The chain couples TRBV28 to TRBJ2-1; D is perhaps TRBD2 (6 bases). The V and J ends lost 1 base and 8 bases respectively, with 12 bases between them. CDR3 size: 14 residues. Per the germline V gene, CDR1 is MDHEN and CDR2 is SYDVKM. CDR3 in DNA: TGTGCCAGCAGTTTATTGGGCGGCGGGGATGAGCAGTTCTTC. Amino acids: CASSLLGGGDEQFF.

This chain connects TRBV5-4 to TRBJ2-1, with TRBD2 matching over 16 bases. V was clipped by 3 bases and J by 3 bases; unmatched bases: 3. Germline-derived CDR1 and CDR2 are SGHNT and YYREEE (reference sequence). The CDR3 extends over 17 amino acids. The CDR3 DNA reads as TGTGCCAGCAGCTCCGGGACTAGCGGGAGGGTCTACAATGAGCAGTTCTTC. It codes for CASSSGTSGRVYNEQFF.

J is TRBJ1-1 and V is TRBV6-5, with 7 positions matching TRBD1. V shed 6 bases and J 9 bases; nucleotides not matched to a gene: 4. The germline V gene has CDR1 MNHEY and CDR2 SVGAGI. The CDR3 has 11 residues. The CDR3, as DNA: TGTGCCAGCAGCCAGGGACAGCAAGCTTTCTTT. Protein product: CASSQGQQAFF.

This clone was picked up a small number of times. Other DNA sequences in this sample translate to the same CDR3. The chain joins TRBV18 to TRBJ2-5; D gene ambiguous. Germline V lookup: CDR1 KGHSH, CDR2 LQKENI. The CDR3 has 12 residues. Deletions cut 2 bases from V and 5 bases from J, with 6 bases between. DNA for the CDR3: TGTGCCAGCTCACCAGGTGGCGAGACCCAGTACTTC. It translates to CASSPGGETQYF.

The chain's CDR3 is CASSVAEAYNEQFF. In DNA form, the CDR3 reads TGTGCCAGCAGCGTAGCGGAGGCCTACAATGAGCAGTTCTTC. V and J are TRBV9 and TRBJ2-1, with D possibly being TRBD2 (5 bases). V was cut by 0 bases and J by 2 bases, with 6 bases left in between. This CDR3 is 14 amino acids long. Per the germline V gene, CDR1 is SGDLS and CDR2 is YYNGEE. The full variable domain, its missing parts supplied by reference TRBV9 and TRBJ2-1, is DSGVTQTPKHLITATGQRVTLRCSPRSGDLSVYWYQQSLDQGLQFLIQYYNGEERAKGNILERFSAQQFPDLHSELNLSSLELGDSALYFCASSVAEAYNEQFFGPGTRLTVL.

The chain joins TRBV7-9 to TRBJ2-2; D is unclear. The CDR3 spans 13 residues. V was cut by 6 bases and J by 4 bases, with 9 bases left in between. The germline V gene has CDR1 SEHNR and CDR2 FQNEAQ (reference sequence). The CDR3 region is CASRVSGTGELFF. The CDR3 nucleotides read TGTGCCAGCAGGGTGTCGGGCACCGGGGAGCTGTTTTTT.

This clone was counted only a few times. The rearrangement uses TRBV2 and TRBJ2-2; TRBD2 might be the D (6 bases). The CDR3 has 14 residues. V was pared by 8 bases and J by 6 bases, with 16 bases between. Germline V gene sequence: CDR1 SNHLY, CDR2 FYNNEI. CDR3: CASGPDGGAGELFF. The CDR3 DNA reads TGTGCCAGCGGCCCCGACGGCGGGGCCGGGGAGCTGTTTTTT.

This clone came up a few times. Its ends do not fully match the called genes, so a read error is possible. V is TRBV7-7 and J is TRBJ2-2; no definite D call. Germline lookup yields CDR1 SSHAT and CDR2 FNYEAQ (reference sequence). The CDR3 has 13 amino acids. CDR3 DNA sequence: TGTGCTAGCAGCTTAGATGTCCACGGGGAGCTGTTTTTT. It encodes CASSLDVHGELFF.